The 32 T cell receptor beta chains presented below share a single source sample, sequenced in a study of T-cell memory formation after mild COVID-19. TCRdb itself ran the 5' RACE reads through MiXCR, one entry per CDR3 protein. The repertoire holds under 700,000 distinct CDR3 sequences, around 21% seen once, with 9.5% to 15% in the top ten. The sample comprised PBMCs or a T cell subset sorted from them (not recorded which). These receptors all come from an adult woman who had mild COVID-19 (a few samples of this study predate the infection). Cell type and time point are not known.

This clonotype was seen repeatedly, ten times or more. This chain connects TRBV15 to TRBJ2-1; D is ambiguous. CDR1 LNHNV and CDR2 YYDKDF come from the germline V gene (reference sequence). The CDR3 is made up of 13 amino acids. V was trimmed by 1 base and J by 6 bases, leaving 7 bases between them. As DNA, the CDR3 is TGTGCCACCAGCAGAGTATCGGGCAATGAGCAGTTCTTC. Residues: CATSRVSGNEQFF.

This clonotype occurred a few times. The V gene is TRBV5-6, the J gene TRBJ2-3; unclear D gene. V shed 5 bases and J shed 1 base, with 20 bases lying between them. The CDR3 has 17 residues. Germline V gives CDR1 SGHDT, CDR2 YYEEEE. CDR3 amino acids: CASSSDPRHLGTDTQYF. CDR3 nucleotides: TGTGCCAGCAGTTCGGATCCCCGACATCTGGGCACAGATACGCAGTATTTT.

This clonotype was detected only a few times. CDR3 sequence reads: CSVKGSRGGTWELFF. Written as DNA, the CDR3 is TGCAGCGTCAAAGGATCCAGGGGAGGGACCTGGGAGCTGTTTTTT. The V gene is TRBV29-1, the J gene TRBJ2-2; D is perhaps TRBD2 (7 bases). The length of the CDR3 is 15 residues. V lost 6 bases and J 9 bases, leaving 23 bases between the germline ends. Germline loops: CDR1 SQVTM, CDR2 ANQGSEA.

This clonotype was seen a few times. This rearrangement joins TRBV7-9 to TRBJ1-1; maybe TRBD1 (6 bases). The germline gives CDR1 SEHNR, CDR2 FQNEAQ (reference sequence). The CDR3 consists of 13 residues. Between the trimmed V and J ends, which lost 7 bases and 6 bases, there was a span of 15 bases. CDR3 bases: TGTGCCAGCATCCTTACAGGGCGCCCTGAAGCTTTCTTT. Translated: CASILTGRPEAFF.

In its sample, this clonotype was seen once. The V and J genes are TRBV24-1 and TRBJ2-1; D not resolved. The V end lost 5 bases, the J end lost 9 bases, and 7 bases lay between the germline ends. The CDR3 extends over 11 amino acids. Germline values: CDR1 KGHDR, CDR2 SFDVKD. In nucleotides, the CDR3 is TGTGCCACCAGTGCGCGAGTTGAGCAGTTCTTC. Translating gives CATSARVEQFF.

This clonotype appeared a single time. This chain links TRBV6-5 with TRBJ2-5; 10 bases match TRBD2. Per germline, CDR1 MNHEY and CDR2 SVGAGI. V lost 9 bases and J lost 4; bases outside the gene matches: 2. The CDR3 loop spans 12 amino acids. This CDR3 is CASPSGRETQYF. In DNA, the CDR3 is TGTGCCAGTCCTAGCGGGAGAGAGACCCAGTACTTC.

In this sample, this clonotype turned up a few times. The CDR3 protein is CSVGGTGSHTEAFF. DNA of the CDR3: TGCAGCGTTGGAGGGACAGGGTCTCACACTGAAGCTTTCTTT. This chain connects TRBV29-1 to TRBJ1-1; 9 bases are a match to TRBD1. The V segment lost 4 bases and the J segment 3 bases; nucleotides outside the gene matches: 6. The CDR3 sequence is 14 residues long. The germline V gene has CDR1 SQVTM and CDR2 ANQGSEA.

The rearrangement links TRBV6-1 to TRBJ1-3, with D uncertain. V was pared by 1 base and J by 2 bases, with 15 bases between. Germline lookup yields CDR1 MNHNS and CDR2 SASEGT. The CDR3 runs to 17 residues. The CDR3 nucleotides read TGTGCCAGCAGTGAAGTCCCGCTAATGGGTACTGGAAACACCATATATTTT. Translated: CASSEVPLMGTGNTIYF.

This clonotype was picked up a small number of times. V gene TRBV24-1 combines with J gene TRBJ1-1, with 10 nucleotides matching TRBD1. CDR3 length: 15 amino acids. Germline V gives CDR1 KGHDR, CDR2 SFDVKD. Unmatched junction bases numbered 12, after V lost 10 bases and J lost 5 bases. Here the CDR3 DNA reads TGTGCCACTAGGTCATCGGGGACAGGGGCTACTGAAGCTTTCTTT. It translates to CATRSSGTGATEAFF.

CDR3 loop: CASSPTTGEAFF. Here the CDR3 DNA reads TGTGCCAGCTCACCTACGACAGGTGAAGCTTTCTTT. The V and J genes are TRBV18 and TRBJ1-1; D is possibly TRBD1 (6 bases). Trimming removed 3 bases at V and 7 bases at J, with 9 bases between. CDR3 length: 12 residues. Looked up from germline, CDR1 is KGHSH and CDR2 is LQKENI.

The rearrangement links TRBV5-6 to TRBJ2-1; D is ambiguous. CDR1 SGHDT and CDR2 YYEEEE come from the germline V gene. Trimming pared 0 bases from V and 12 bases from J, leaving 13 bases between. The CDR3 runs 13 residues. DNA of the CDR3: TGTGCCAGCAGCTTGGGTGGCAACTCGTGGCAGTTCTTC. This codes for CASSLGGNSWQFF.

The CDR3, as DNA: TGCGCCAGCAGCCACCCCCGAGGACTAGCGGGGGACCGCACAGATACGCAGTATTTT. Encoded protein: CASSHPRGLAGDRTDTQYF. The chain recombines TRBV4-1 with TRBJ2-3, with 13 bases fitting TRBD2. J was trimmed by 1 base and V by 3 bases; bases with no gene match: 10. Germline V gene data show CDR1 as MGHRA and CDR2 as YSYEKL. This CDR3 contains 19 residues.

This clonotype occurred a few times. V is TRBV30 and J is TRBJ2-3, with TRBD1 as a possible D gene (6 bases). The CDR3 is made up of 15 amino acids. Trimming cost V 3 bases and J 3 bases, with 16 bases left between them. Germline values: CDR1 GTSNPN, CDR2 SVGIG (reference sequence). The CDR3 nucleotides read TGTGCCTGGAGATTCAGGACAGTTTGGACAGATACGCAGTATTTT. Amino acid sequence: CAWRFRTVWTDTQYF.

V is TRBV6-5 and J is TRBJ1-1; 7 bases match TRBD1. V lost 2 bases and J lost 5; bases outside the gene matches: 2. Germline V gives CDR1 MNHEY, CDR2 SVGAGI. The CDR3 loop spans 13 amino acids. The CDR3 loop is CASSYRGRTEAFF. The CDR3 nucleotides are TGTGCCAGCAGTTACAGGGGGCGGACTGAAGCTTTCTTT.

This clonotype was counted a few times. The chain has TRBV20-1 and TRBJ1-5; 7 bases are a match to TRBD1. The CDR3 contains 14 residues. Germline V gives CDR1 DFQATT, CDR2 SNEGSKA (reference sequence). Losses at the gene ends were 0 bases for V and 4 bases for J; bases not matched to a gene: 3. CDR3 nucleotides: TGCAGTGCTAGAGATCCGACAGGGAATCAGCCCCAGCATTTT. It yields the protein CSARDPTGNQPQHF.

Note on this clonotype: Germline is not matched at one junction end, which may reflect a read error. This sequence joins TRBV20-1 and TRBJ2-1; 14 bases agree with TRBD2. The CDR3 is made up of 14 amino acids. Germline CDR1 is DFQATT and CDR2 is SNEGSKA (reference sequence). CDR3 DNA sequence: TGCAGTGCTAGACAGGGACTAGCGGGAGATGATCAGTTCTTC. This codes for CSARQGLAGDDQFF.

CDR3 nucleotides: TGTGCCAGCAGTGTAGGACAGGGGGATTCCTACGAGCAGTACTTC. Protein sequence: CASSVGQGDSYEQYF. The V and J genes are TRBV2 and TRBJ2-7, with TRBD1 matching over 10 bases. V dropped 4 bases and J dropped 1; count of bases not matched to a gene: 4. The germline V gene has CDR1 SNHLY and CDR2 FYNNEI. The CDR3 is made up of 15 amino acids.

This rearrangement joins TRBV7-9 to TRBJ1-2; D unclear. The CDR3 spans 16 residues. The V gene lost 1 base and the J gene lost 8 bases, with 20 bases spanning the gap. Per germline, CDR1 SEHNR and CDR2 FQNEAQ (reference sequence). Written as DNA, the CDR3 is TGTGCCAGCAGCTTAGGAAGACGCATCTTAGGGAGGGGCTACACCTTC. It yields the protein CASSLGRRILGRGYTF.

This chain joins TRBV24-1 and TRBJ2-3, with D tentatively TRBD2 (5 bases). With 4 bases removed from V and 1 base from J, the gap between germline ends came to 14 bases. CDR3 size: 16 residues. Germline V CDR1 and CDR2: KGHDR, SFDVKD. CDR3 sequence reads: CATSDRGGPGTDTQYF. The CDR3 DNA reads as TGTGCCACCAGTGACCGGGGTGGCCCGGGCACAGATACGCAGTATTTT.

The chain uses TRBV5-5 and TRBJ1-1; D gene uncertain. The germline V gene has CDR1 SGHKS and CDR2 YYEKEE (reference sequence). The V and J ends lost 2 bases and 1 base respectively, with 12 bases between them. The CDR3 spans 15 residues. The CDR3 coding sequence is TGTGCCAGCAGCTTTTTAACGGCCCCGAACACTGAAGCTTTCTTT. Translating it yields CASSFLTAPNTEAFF.

Details on this clonotype: The junction departs from germline at one end; a sequencing error may be responsible. The V gene is TRBV30, the J gene TRBJ1-5; TRBD1 matches at 7 bases. Germline values: CDR1 GTSNPN, CDR2 SVGIG (reference sequence). This CDR3 is 14 amino acids long. Written as DNA, the CDR3 is TGTGACTGGAGTGCGGGACAGCCGAATCAGCCCCAGCATTTT. The encoded protein is CDWSAGQPNQPQHF.

The J gene is TRBJ2-2, the V gene TRBV10-3; D call uncertain. CDR3 length: 12 amino acids. Germline V gene lookup returns CDR1 ENHRY and CDR2 SYGVKD. V was shortened by 6 bases and J by 3 bases, with 5 bases between the two germline ends. The CDR3 nucleotides read TGTGCCATCAGAGCAGACACCGGGGAGCTGTTTTTT. Encoded protein: CAIRADTGELFF.

The chain recombines TRBV30 with TRBJ2-1; D call uncertain. The V gene lost 2 bases and the J gene lost 6 bases, with 5 bases spanning the gap. Germline V gives CDR1 GTSNPN, CDR2 SVGIG (reference sequence). The CDR3 runs to 11 residues. The CDR3 DNA is TGTGCCTGGAGTACGGTCAATGAGCAGTTCTTC. The encoded protein is CAWSTVNEQFF.

The genes are TRBV6-5 and TRBJ2-3; 7 bases fit TRBD1. Germline loops: CDR1 MNHEY, CDR2 SVGAGI. The V gene end was trimmed by 6 bases and the J gene end by 1 base; junction bases not matched to a gene: 7. The CDR3 consists of 15 residues. The CDR3 coding sequence is TGTGCCAGCAGGAATACAGGGGCCGGCACAGATACGCAGTATTTT. Translated: CASRNTGAGTDTQYF.

This clonotype was observed a few times. The rearrangement uses TRBV5-1 and TRBJ1-2; 7 bases are a match to TRBD1. CDR1 and CDR2 from the germline V gene are SGHRS and YFSETQ. Trimming at V came to 4 bases and at J to 5 bases, leaving 8 bases not matched to a gene. CDR3 length: 14 residues. CDR3 in amino acids: CASSTDRPAYGYTF. CDR3 DNA sequence: TGCGCCAGCAGCACGGACAGGCCAGCTTATGGCTACACCTTC.

V is TRBV6-5 and J is TRBJ1-2; D is unclear. The CDR3 extends over 16 amino acids. V was clipped by 6 bases and J by 4 bases, with 21 bases between them. Germline loops: CDR1 MNHEY, CDR2 SVGAGI. In DNA form, the CDR3 reads TGTGCCAGCAGACGTCACAAGAACCCGGGCAGCTATGGCTACACCTTC. It codes for CASRRHKNPGSYGYTF.

CDR3 DNA: TGTGCCAGCAGCTTGGCCACTAGCGGGGGGGACGAGCAGTTCTTC. It yields the protein CASSLATSGGDEQFF. The chain couples TRBV5-4 to TRBJ2-1; 13 bases align to TRBD2. Germline V gene lookup returns CDR1 SGHNT and CDR2 YYREEE (reference sequence). The CDR3 contains 15 residues. V was pared by 0 bases and J by 10 bases, with 4 bases of the junction left unmatched.

The chain has TRBV7-9 and TRBJ2-7, with D unresolved. This CDR3 has 13 amino acids. Germline CDR1 reads SEHNR; CDR2 reads FQNEAQ (reference sequence). V gave up 8 bases and J gave up 0 bases, with 11 bases separating them. CDR3 sequence: CASRPAGSYEQYF. The CDR3 DNA sequence: TGTGCCAGCCGACCCGCCGGCTCCTACGAGCAGTACTTC.

This clonotype was counted a few times. The rearrangement uses TRBV21-1 and TRBJ2-1; the D segment call TRBD1 is taken from the table without a DNA check. TRBV21-1 is a pseudogene segment. This CDR3 is 19 amino acids long. The CDR3 coding sequence is TGTGCCAGCAGCAAAGCAGGCCTGGACAGCGATTGGGACTACAATGAGCAGTTCTTC. Translated, it gives CASSKAGLDSDWDYNEQFF.

The table lists this clonotype with a few counts. The V call is TRBV7-9, the J call TRBJ1-1; D is unresolved. V was trimmed by 4 bases and J by 6 bases, leaving 9 bases between them. The CDR3 has 12 residues. Germline CDR1 is SEHNR and CDR2 is FQNEAQ (reference sequence). The CDR3 reads CASSSNSAEAFF. Here the CDR3 DNA reads TGTGCCAGCAGCTCTAACTCGGCTGAAGCTTTCTTT.

There are a few counts of this clonotype. This chain joins TRBV28 and TRBJ2-5, with 8 bases that match TRBD1. The trim removed 6 bases at V and 5 bases at J, leaving 14 bases unmatched. Germline loops: CDR1 MDHEN, CDR2 SYDVKM. This CDR3 comprises 16 residues. CDR3 sequence reads: CASRGVRTGLGETQYF. For the CDR3, the DNA is TGTGCCAGCAGGGGGGTTCGGACAGGGCTCGGGGAGACCCAGTACTTC.

The chain employs TRBV9 and TRBJ1-1, with a possible D match to TRBD1 (5 bases). CDR3 length: 14 amino acids. Germline V gene sequence: CDR1 SGDLS, CDR2 YYNGEE. The V gene lost 0 bases and the J gene lost 4 bases, with 10 bases spanning the gap. CDR3 sequence reads: CASSVAGLATEAFF. The CDR3 DNA follows: TGTGCCAGCAGCGTAGCAGGGTTGGCCACTGAAGCTTTCTTT.